Listed below are T cell receptor beta chains from one sample, sequenced in a study of T cell responses to AZD1222 COVID-19 vaccine. The table came from immunoSEQ multiplex PCR; TCRdb's copy has only in-frame clones and leaves some out. The repertoire holds approximately 150,000 clones, with roughly 90% as singletons. The input for sequencing was peripheral blood, taken 28 days after the second dose of the MenACWY control vaccine. All receptors derive from an adult who received the MenACWY meningococcal vaccine as a control. CDR3s include the opening cysteine and the closing phenylalanine or tryptophan. D genes are given only for firm matches. Some rows have no size entry. The others give once, few or many, or a class for an expanded clone.

D: TRBD1; J: TRBJ1-5; size: NA; V: TRBV19; DNA: TGTGCCAGTAGTATCGGCAGGGGGTTCAATCAGCCCCAGCATTTT; CDR3: CASSIGRGFNQPQHF
D: NA; J: TRBJ1-4; size: NA; V: TRBV24-1; DNA: TGTGCCACCGGGGCTGGGGAAAAACTGTTTTTT; CDR3: CATGAGEKLFF
D: NA; J: TRBJ2-5; size: NA; V: TRBV28; DNA: TGTGCCAGCAGTGTCACAGGGGGGGGAGGAGAGACCCAGTACTTC; CDR3: CASSVTGGGGETQYF
D: NA; J: TRBJ1-2; size: NA; V: TRBV5-1; DNA: TGCGCCAGCAGCTTTCAGGCAACGAGGAATGGCTACACCTTC; CDR3: CASSFQATRNGYTF
D: NA; J: TRBJ1-6; size: NA; V: TRBV7-3; DNA: TGTGCCAGCAGCTTAAGGGCAGGGACAAATTCACCCCTCCACTTT; CDR3: CASSLRAGTNSPLHF
D: TRBD1; J: TRBJ2-3; size: NA; V: TRBV6-2/TRBV6-3; DNA: TGTGCCAGCAGTTACTTGCGGGACAGGGCTACCGATACGCAGTATTTT; CDR3: CASSYLRDRATDTQYF
D: NA; J: TRBJ1-6; size: NA; V: TRBV27; DNA: TGTGCCAGCAGTTTACCCCCCAGTCTAAATTCACCCCTCCACTTT; CDR3: CASSLPPSLNSPLHF
D: NA; J: TRBJ1-3; size: NA; V: TRBV5-5; DNA: TGTGCCAGCAGCTCGTACAACTCTGGAAACACCATATATTTT; CDR3: CASSSYNSGNTIYF
D: TRBD1; J: TRBJ1-6; size: NA; V: TRBV27; DNA: TGTGCCAGCAGTCCCGCGGGACAGGGCTTTTTTCCCTTAATTTTCTATAATTCACCCCTCCACTTT; CDR3: CASSPAGQGFFPLIFYNSPLHF
D: NA; J: TRBJ2-7; size: NA; V: TRBV30; DNA: TGTGCCTGGAGTGGACTCCGGGACCTGGGGTACGAGCAGTACTTC; CDR3: CAWSGLRDLGYEQYF
D: NA; J: TRBJ2-2; size: NA; V: TRBV28; DNA: TGTGCCAGCAATCTCGTGAACACCGGGGAGCTGTTTTTT; CDR3: CASNLVNTGELFF
D: NA; J: TRBJ1-2; size: NA; V: TRBV11-3; DNA: TGTGCCAGCAGCTTAGGCCCACAGGGAGGCTACACCTTC; CDR3: CASSLGPQGGYTF
D: NA; J: TRBJ2-6; size: NA; V: TRBV24-1; DNA: TGTGCCACCAGTGATAGGTCCCCTGGGGCCAACGTCCTGACTTTC; CDR3: CATSDRSPGANVLTF
D: TRBD2; J: TRBJ2-2; size: NA; V: TRBV4-3; DNA: TGCGCCAGCAGCCAAGAGATCGGGGGGGCCGGGGAGCTGTTTTTT; CDR3: CASSQEIGGAGELFF
D: NA; J: TRBJ1-5; size: NA; V: TRBV4-1; DNA: TGCGCCAGCAGCCAAGTGGCGGGGGGGGGTAGCAATCAGCCCCAGCATTTT; CDR3: CASSQVAGGGSNQPQHF
D: TRBD2; J: TRBJ2-1; size: NA; V: TRBV30; DNA: TGTGCCTGGACACCGATTACGAATCCGGGACTAGCACCTTACAATGAGCAGTTCTTC; CDR3: CAWTPITNPGLAPYNEQFF
D: NA; J: TRBJ1-5; size: NA; V: TRBV6-1; DNA: TGTGCCAGCAGTGAACAGACAGGCTATCAGCCCCAGCATTTT; CDR3: CASSEQTGYQPQHF
D: TRBD1; J: TRBJ1-2; size: NA; V: TRBV15; DNA: TGTGCCACCAGCAGAGTGACAGGGGGGCATGGCTACACCTTC; CDR3: CATSRVTGGHGYTF
D: NA; J: TRBJ1-2; size: NA; V: TRBV7-9; DNA: TGTGCCAGCAGGTCCGGGACGGACCTGCTGGGTGGCTACACCTTC; CDR3: CASRSGTDLLGGYTF
D: NA; J: TRBJ2-7; size: NA; V: TRBV11-2; DNA: TGTGCCAGCAGTCAACTCAGGGGCCCCTCCCTCTACGAGCAGTACTTC; CDR3: CASSQLRGPSLYEQYF
D: TRBD1; J: TRBJ2-3; size: NA; V: TRBV6-2/TRBV6-3; DNA: TGTGCCAGCAGTTACTCCGGACAGGGGGCGACAGATACGCAGTATTTT; CDR3: CASSYSGQGATDTQYF
D: NA; J: TRBJ2-2; size: NA; V: TRBV2; DNA: TGTGCCATCTTTGAGGGGCAGGGCACCGGGGAGCTGTTTTTT; CDR3: CAIFEGQGTGELFF
D: TRBD1; J: TRBJ2-7; size: NA; V: TRBV7-3; DNA: TGTGCCAGCAGCCGCCGGACAGGCCACGAGCAGTACTTC; CDR3: CASSRRTGHEQYF
D: NA; J: TRBJ2-2; size: once; V: TRBV6-5; DNA: TGTGCCAGCAGGTCCGGGACATTGAACACCGGGGAGCTGTTTTTT; CDR3: CASRSGTLNTGELFF
D: TRBD1; J: TRBJ1-6; size: once; V: TRBV5-5; DNA: TGTGCCAGCAGCTTCGGGGGACAGGGGGCAGGGCCACCCCTCCACTTT; CDR3: CASSFGGQGAGPPLHF
D: NA; J: TRBJ1-5; size: few; V: TRBV10-3; DNA: TGTGCCATCAGTGGCAGGGTAAGCAATCAGCCCCAGCATTTT; CDR3: CAISGRVSNQPQHF
D: TRBD1; J: TRBJ2-7; size: NA; V: TRBV7-2; DNA: TGTGCCAGCAGCAGGACAGGGCAGGCCTACGAGCAGTACTTC; CDR3: CASSRTGQAYEQYF
D: NA; J: TRBJ2-2; size: NA; V: TRBV21-1; DNA: NA; CDR3: CASGGAVGSGSSGELFF
D: NA; J: TRBJ1-6; size: NA; V: TRBV5-1; DNA: TGCGCCAGCAGCCTACAGGGAACTAATTCACCCCTCCACTTT; CDR3: CASSLQGTNSPLHF
D: TRBD1; J: TRBJ2-7; size: NA; V: TRBV2; DNA: TGTGCCAGCAGGGAGACAGGGGCGGCCTACGAGCAGTACTTC; CDR3: CASRETGAAYEQYF
D: NA; J: TRBJ2-2; size: NA; V: TRBV3-1/TRBV3-2; DNA: TGTGCCAGCAGCCAAGCAGACAGGTTCGGGGAGCTGTTTTTT; CDR3: CASSQADRFGELFF
D: NA; J: TRBJ2-7; size: once; V: TRBV5-6; DNA: TGTGCCAGCAGCTCCGGCAGGGGAATGGCCTACGAGCAGTACTTC; CDR3: CASSSGRGMAYEQYF
D: NA; J: TRBJ1-1; size: NA; V: TRBV2; DNA: TGTGCCAGCAGTGACAGAACGCCTTCCACTGAAGCTTTCTTT; CDR3: CASSDRTPSTEAFF
D: NA; J: TRBJ1-2; size: NA; V: TRBV3-1/TRBV3-2; DNA: TGTGCCAGCAGCCAAGATGAGGGCAGGGGATATGGCTACACCTTC; CDR3: CASSQDEGRGYGYTF
D: TRBD2; J: TRBJ2-7; size: NA; V: TRBV28; DNA: TGTGCCAGCAGTTTAGAAGCGGGACTATATACCTACGAGCAGTACTTC; CDR3: CASSLEAGLYTYEQYF
D: NA; J: TRBJ2-2; size: NA; V: TRBV19; DNA: TGTGCCAGTAATAAAGGGACTTACACCGGGGAGCTGTTTTTT; CDR3: CASNKGTYTGELFF
D: NA; J: TRBJ2-2; size: NA; V: TRBV11-3; DNA: TGTGCCAGCAGCTTCGAGCCATTCAACACCGGGGAGCTGTTTTTT; CDR3: CASSFEPFNTGELFF
D: NA; J: TRBJ1-1; size: once; V: TRBV21-1; DNA: TGTGCCAGCAGCAAAGTTTGGAAGGACAGGGGGCGCGCTGAAGCTTTCTTT; CDR3: CASSKVWKDRGRAEAFF
D: NA; J: TRBJ1-1; size: NA; V: TRBV4-1; DNA: TGCGCCAGCAGCCAAGATGGGAGGGGTACTGAAGCTTTCTTT; CDR3: CASSQDGRGTEAFF
D: NA; J: TRBJ2-7; size: NA; V: TRBV5-1; DNA: TGCGCCAGCAGCTTCGACAAGCCCTACGAGCAGTACTTC; CDR3: CASSFDKPYEQYF